This record looks at one T cell receptor beta chain sequence and its context. Libraries were prepared by immunoSEQ multiplex PCR; TCRdb keeps only in-frame clonotypes and omits some of them. The sample has some 50,000 clones; 70% to 90% are singletons. These data come from a study of blood T cell repertoires in COVID-19. Study details: Material from acute and convalescent COVID-19 was sourced from the United States, Italy and Spain. Sources were T cells, B-cell-depleted T cells, or PBMCs; the material itself was cDNA or gDNA.

The V end was cut by 6 bases, the J end by 3 bases, with 12 bases between. CDR1 and CDR2 (germline): MNHEY, SVGEGT. This CDR3 has 14 residues. The chain recombines TRBV6-2 or TRBV6-3 with TRBJ2-1; D perhaps matches TRBD1 (6 bases). The receptor comes from a human donor in a cohort sampled during active COVID-19. The source material was peripheral blood. CDR3 loop: CASSPGQSYNEQFF. In DNA form, the CDR3 reads TGTGCCAGCAGCCCTGGACAGAGCTACAATGAGCAGTTCTTC.